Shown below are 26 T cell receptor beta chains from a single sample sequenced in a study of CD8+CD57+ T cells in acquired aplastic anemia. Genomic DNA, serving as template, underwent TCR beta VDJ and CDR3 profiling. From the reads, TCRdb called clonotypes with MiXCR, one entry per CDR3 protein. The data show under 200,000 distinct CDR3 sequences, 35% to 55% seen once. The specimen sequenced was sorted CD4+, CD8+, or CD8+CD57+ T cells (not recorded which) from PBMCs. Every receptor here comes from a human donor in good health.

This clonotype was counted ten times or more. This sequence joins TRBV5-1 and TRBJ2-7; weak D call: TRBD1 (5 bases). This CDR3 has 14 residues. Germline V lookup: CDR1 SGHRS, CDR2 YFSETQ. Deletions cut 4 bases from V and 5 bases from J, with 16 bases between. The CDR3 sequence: CASSQGRNVDEQYF. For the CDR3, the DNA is TGCGCCAGCAGCCAGGGAAGGAATGTAGACGAGCAGTACTTC.

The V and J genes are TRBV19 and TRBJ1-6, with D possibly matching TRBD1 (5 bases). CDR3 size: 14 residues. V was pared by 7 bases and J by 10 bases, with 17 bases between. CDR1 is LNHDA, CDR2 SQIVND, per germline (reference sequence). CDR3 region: CASKPEERDSPLHF. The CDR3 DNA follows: TGTGCCAGTAAGCCGGAGGAAAGGGACTCACCCCTCCACTTT. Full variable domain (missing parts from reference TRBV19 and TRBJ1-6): DGGITQSPKYLFRKEGQNVTLSCEQNLNHDAMYWYRQDPGQGLRLIYYSQIVNDFQKGDIAEGYSVSREKKESFPLTVTSAQKNPTAFYLCASKPEERDSPLHFGNGTRLTVT.

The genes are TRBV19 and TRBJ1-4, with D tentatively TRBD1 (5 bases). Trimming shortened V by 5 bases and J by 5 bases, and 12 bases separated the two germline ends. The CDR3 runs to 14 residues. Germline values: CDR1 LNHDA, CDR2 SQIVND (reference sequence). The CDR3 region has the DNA TGTGCCAGTAGTTCCCGGGGACTAAATGAAAAACTGTTTTTT. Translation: CASSSRGLNEKLFF.

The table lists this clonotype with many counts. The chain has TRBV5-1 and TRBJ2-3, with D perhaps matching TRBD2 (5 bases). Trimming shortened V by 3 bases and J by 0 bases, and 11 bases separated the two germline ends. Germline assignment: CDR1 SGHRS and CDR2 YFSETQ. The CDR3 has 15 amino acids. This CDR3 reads CASSWAGTSTDTQYF. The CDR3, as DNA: TGCGCCAGCAGCTGGGCGGGTACTAGCACAGATACGCAGTATTTT.

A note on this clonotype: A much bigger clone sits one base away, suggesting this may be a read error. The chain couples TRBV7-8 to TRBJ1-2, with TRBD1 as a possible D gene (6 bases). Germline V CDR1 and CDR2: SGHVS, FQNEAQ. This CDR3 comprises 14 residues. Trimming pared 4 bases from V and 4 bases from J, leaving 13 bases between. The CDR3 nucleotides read TGTGCCAGCAGCTCGAGCAGGGGAGGCTATGGCTACACCTTC. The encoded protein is CASSSSRGGYGYTF.

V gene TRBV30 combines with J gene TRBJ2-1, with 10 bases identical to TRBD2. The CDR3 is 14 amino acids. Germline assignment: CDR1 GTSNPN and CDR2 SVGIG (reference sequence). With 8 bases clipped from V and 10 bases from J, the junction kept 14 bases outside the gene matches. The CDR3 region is CARTPLAGASEQFF. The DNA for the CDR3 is TGTGCCAGAACTCCCCTAGCGGGAGCGTCGGAGCAGTTCTTC.

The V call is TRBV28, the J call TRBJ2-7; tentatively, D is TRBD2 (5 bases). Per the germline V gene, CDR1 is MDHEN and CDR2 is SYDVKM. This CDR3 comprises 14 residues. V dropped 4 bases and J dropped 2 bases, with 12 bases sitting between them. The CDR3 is CASSSSSGPYEQYF. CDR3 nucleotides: TGTGCCAGCAGTTCCTCGAGCGGACCCTACGAGCAGTACTTC.

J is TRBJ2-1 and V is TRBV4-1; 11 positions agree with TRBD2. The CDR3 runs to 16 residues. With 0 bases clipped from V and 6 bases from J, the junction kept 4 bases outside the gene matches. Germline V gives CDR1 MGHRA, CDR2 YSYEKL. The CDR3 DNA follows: TGCGCCAGCAGCCAAGACGGGGGACTAGCGGTCAATGAGCAGTTCTTC. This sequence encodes CASSQDGGLAVNEQFF.

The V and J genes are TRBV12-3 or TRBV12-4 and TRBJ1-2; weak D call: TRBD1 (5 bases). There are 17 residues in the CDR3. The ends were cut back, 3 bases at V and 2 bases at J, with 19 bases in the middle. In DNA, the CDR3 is TGTGCCAGCAGTTTCCCCCTCCTCTCGACAGTGAACTATGGCTACACCTTC. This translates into CASSFPLLSTVNYGYTF.

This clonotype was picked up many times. This CDR3 is CATRQASGNTIYF. The CDR3 bases are TGTGCCACCCGACAGGCATCTGGAAACACCATATATTTT. This chain uses TRBV12-3 or TRBV12-4 with TRBJ1-3, with a possible D match to TRBD1 (6 bases). The CDR3 covers 13 residues. Trimming shortened V by 10 bases and J by 1 base, and 11 bases separated the two germline ends.

CDR3 in amino acids: CASSSELAGGSDTQYF. Written as DNA, the CDR3 is TGTGCCAGCAGCTCGGAACTAGCGGGAGGCAGCGATACGCAGTATTTT. The chain is built from TRBV11-2 and TRBJ2-3; 12 bases are a match to TRBD2. CDR3 length: 16 amino acids. Germline-derived CDR1 and CDR2 are SGHAT and FQNNGV. The J segment lost 6 bases and the V segment lost 4 bases, leaving 8 bases of the junction unmatched.

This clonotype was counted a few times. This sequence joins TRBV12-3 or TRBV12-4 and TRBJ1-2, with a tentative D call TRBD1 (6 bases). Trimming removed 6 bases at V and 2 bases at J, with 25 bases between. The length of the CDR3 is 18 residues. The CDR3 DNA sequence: TGTGCCAGCAGCACTCGATTTATGACAGGTACCACCAACTATGGCTACACCTTC. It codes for CASSTRFMTGTTNYGYTF.

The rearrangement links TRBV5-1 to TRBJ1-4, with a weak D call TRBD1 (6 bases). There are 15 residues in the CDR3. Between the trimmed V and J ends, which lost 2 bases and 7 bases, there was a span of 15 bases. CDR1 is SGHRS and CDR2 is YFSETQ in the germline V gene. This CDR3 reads CASSFNQQGTEKLFF. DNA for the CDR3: TGCGCCAGCAGCTTTAATCAGCAGGGGACTGAAAAACTGTTTTTT.

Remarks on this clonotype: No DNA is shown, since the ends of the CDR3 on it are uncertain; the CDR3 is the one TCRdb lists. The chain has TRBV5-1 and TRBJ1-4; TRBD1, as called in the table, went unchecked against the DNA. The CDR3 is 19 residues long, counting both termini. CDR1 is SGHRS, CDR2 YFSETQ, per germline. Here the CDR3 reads CASSSYICSARTGGEKLFF.

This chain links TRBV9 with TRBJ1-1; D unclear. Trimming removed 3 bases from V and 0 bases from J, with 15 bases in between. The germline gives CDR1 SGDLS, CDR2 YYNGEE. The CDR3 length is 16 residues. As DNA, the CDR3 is TGTGCCAGCAGCGACATCTCTCAGTTTCTGAACACTGAAGCTTTCTTT. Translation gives CASSDISQFLNTEAFF.

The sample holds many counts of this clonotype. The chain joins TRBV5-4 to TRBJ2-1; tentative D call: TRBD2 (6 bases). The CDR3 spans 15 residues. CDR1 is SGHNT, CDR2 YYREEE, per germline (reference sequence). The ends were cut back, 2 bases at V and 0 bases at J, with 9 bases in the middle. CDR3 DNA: TGTGCCAGCAGCTTTGGCGGGGTCTCCTACAATGAGCAGTTCTTC. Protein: CASSFGGVSYNEQFF. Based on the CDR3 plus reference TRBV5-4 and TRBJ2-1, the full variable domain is ETGVTQSPTHLIKTRGQQVTLRCSSQSGHNTVSWYQQALGQGPQFIFQYYREEENGRGNFPPRFSGLQFPNYSSELNVNALELDDSALYLCASSFGGVSYNEQFFGPGTRLTVL.

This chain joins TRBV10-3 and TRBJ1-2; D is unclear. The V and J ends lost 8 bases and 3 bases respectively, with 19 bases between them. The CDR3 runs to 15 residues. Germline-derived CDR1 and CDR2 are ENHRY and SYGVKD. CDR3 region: CAIRANGSEYYGYTF. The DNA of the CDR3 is TGTGCCATCCGGGCTAATGGCAGTGAGTACTATGGCTACACCTTC.

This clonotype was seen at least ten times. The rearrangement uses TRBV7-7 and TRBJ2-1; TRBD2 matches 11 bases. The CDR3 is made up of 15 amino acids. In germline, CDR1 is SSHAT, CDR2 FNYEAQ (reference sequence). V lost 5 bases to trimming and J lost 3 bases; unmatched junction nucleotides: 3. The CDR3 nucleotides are TGTGCCAGCAGCACCCTAGCGGGGGGCTACAATGAGCAGTTCTTC. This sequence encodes CASSTLAGGYNEQFF. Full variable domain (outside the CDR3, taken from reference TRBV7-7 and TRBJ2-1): GAGVSQSPRYKVTKRGQDVTLRCDPISSHATLYWYQQALGQGPEFLTYFNYEAQPDKSGLPSDRFSAERPEGSISTLTIQRTEQRDSAMYRCASSTLAGGYNEQFFGPGTRLTVL.

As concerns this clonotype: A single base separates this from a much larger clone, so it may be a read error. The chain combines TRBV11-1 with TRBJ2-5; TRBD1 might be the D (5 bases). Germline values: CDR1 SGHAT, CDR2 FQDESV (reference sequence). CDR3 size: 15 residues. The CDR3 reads CANSPRQTTQETQYF. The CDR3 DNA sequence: TGTGCCAACAGCCCACGACAGACGACTCAAGAGACCCAGTACTTC.

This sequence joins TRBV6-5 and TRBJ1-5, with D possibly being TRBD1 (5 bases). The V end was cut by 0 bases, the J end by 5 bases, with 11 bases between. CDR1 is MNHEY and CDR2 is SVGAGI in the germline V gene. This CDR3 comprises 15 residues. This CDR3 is CASSYSGGEYQPQHF. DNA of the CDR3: TGTGCCAGCAGTTACTCGGGGGGGGAGTATCAGCCCCAGCATTTT.

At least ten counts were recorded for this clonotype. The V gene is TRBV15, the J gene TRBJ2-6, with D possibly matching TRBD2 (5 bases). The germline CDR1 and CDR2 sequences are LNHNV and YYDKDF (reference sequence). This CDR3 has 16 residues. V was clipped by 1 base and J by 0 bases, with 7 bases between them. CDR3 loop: CATSRGRDSGANVLTF. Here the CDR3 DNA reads TGTGCCACCAGCAGAGGACGGGACTCTGGGGCCAACGTCCTGACTTTC. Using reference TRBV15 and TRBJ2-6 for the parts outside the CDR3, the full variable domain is DAMVIQNPRYQVTQFGKPVTLSCSQTLNHNVMYWYQQKSSQAPKLLFHYYDKDFNNEADTPDNFQSRRPNTSFCFLDIRSPGLGDTAMYLCATSRGRDSGANVLTFGAGSRLTVL.

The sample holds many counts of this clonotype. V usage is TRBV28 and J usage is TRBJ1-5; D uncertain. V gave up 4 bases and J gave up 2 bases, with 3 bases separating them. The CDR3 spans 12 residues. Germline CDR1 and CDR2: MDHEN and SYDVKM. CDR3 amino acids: CASSSRNQPQHF. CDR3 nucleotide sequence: TGTGCCAGCAGTTCCCGCAATCAGCCCCAGCATTTT.

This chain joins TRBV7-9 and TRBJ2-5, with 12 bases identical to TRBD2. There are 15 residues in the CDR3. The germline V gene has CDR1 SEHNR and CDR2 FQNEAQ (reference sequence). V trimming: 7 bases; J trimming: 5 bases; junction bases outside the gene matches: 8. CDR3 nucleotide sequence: TGTGCCAGCAACGGACTAGCGGGGATGCGCGAGACCCAGTACTTC. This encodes CASNGLAGMRETQYF.

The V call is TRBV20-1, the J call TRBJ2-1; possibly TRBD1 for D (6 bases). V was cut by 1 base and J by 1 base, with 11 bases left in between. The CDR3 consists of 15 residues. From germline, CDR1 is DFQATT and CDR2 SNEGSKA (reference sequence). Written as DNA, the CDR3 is TGCAGTGCTAGAGTAGGTGGGACATCCTACAATGAGCAGTTCTTC. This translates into CSARVGGTSYNEQFF.

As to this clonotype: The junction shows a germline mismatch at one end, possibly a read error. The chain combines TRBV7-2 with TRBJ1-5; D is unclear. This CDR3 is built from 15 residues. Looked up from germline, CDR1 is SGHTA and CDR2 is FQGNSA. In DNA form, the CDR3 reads TGTGCCAGCAGCCCCAATTGGGGTGGGAATCAGCCCCGGCATTTT. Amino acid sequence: CASSPNWGGNQPRHF.

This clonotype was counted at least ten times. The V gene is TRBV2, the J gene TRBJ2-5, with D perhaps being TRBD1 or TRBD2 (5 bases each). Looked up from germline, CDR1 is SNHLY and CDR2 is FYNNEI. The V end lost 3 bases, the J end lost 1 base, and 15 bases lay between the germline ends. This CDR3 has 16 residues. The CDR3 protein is CASSEGLAGIQETQYF. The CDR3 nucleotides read TGTGCCAGCAGTGAGGGGCTAGCTGGGATCCAAGAGACCCAGTACTTC.